This TCR beta chain came from a study of response to subunit inactivated influenza vaccine. TCRdb re-derived calls from the RT-PCR reads in MiXCR, one entry per CDR3 protein. Altogether 500,000 to 600,000 distinct CDR3 sequences are present, more than 15% being singletons, with the ten largest covering less than 4%. General observations from the study: The authors offered the suggestion that each seasonal influenza vaccination recruits few new T cells.

CDR3 length: 14 amino acids. J gave up 3 bases and V 7 bases, and 6 bases lay outside the gene matches. Germline V gene data show CDR1 as MRHNA and CDR2 as SNTAGT. This clonotype was seen only a few times. Antigen specificity is unknown. This sample comprised CD4+ T cells sorted from PBMCs, obtained less than 30 months after vaccination. The rearrangement joins TRBV6-4 to TRBJ2-3; 8 bases map to TRBD1. The sequence was obtained from a man in his fifties or sixties who received an inactivated influenza vaccine. This CDR3 reads CASKRTGTTDTQYF. The CDR3, as DNA: TGTGCCAGCAAACGGACAGGGACTACAGATACGCAGTATTTT.